The 27 T cell receptor beta chains below all came from one sample that was sequenced in a study of blood T cell repertoires in COVID-19 (dated by TCRdb to 2018 to 2021). Libraries were built with the immunoSEQ multiplex PCR assay. Drawn from immuneACCESS, this table holds only the in-frame rearrangements with V and J called that TCRdb kept. Clones are partly lost; checked studies trace under half to an unresolved V gene and leave the rest unexplained. The table for this sample lists over 200,000 clones; about 87% of them were counted only once. The ten top clones hold roughly 2.7% of the sample. Source material: peripheral blood. These receptors came from a man aged 25-40 years with COVID-19, enrolled during active disease.

The CDR3 DNA is TGTGCCAGCAGCCGCGTGAGGTACACCGGGGAGCTGTTTTTT. Its translation is CASSRVRYTGELFF. The rearrangement links TRBV11-1 to TRBJ2-2; D remains ambiguous. The CDR3 spans 14 residues. Between the trimmed V and J ends, which lost 5 bases and 3 bases, there was a span of 10 bases. Germline-derived CDR1 and CDR2 are SGHAT and FQDESV (reference sequence).

The rearrangement joins TRBV19 to TRBJ1-2, with TRBD1 identical over 10 bases. Germline CDR1 LNHDA, CDR2 SQIVND (reference sequence). The junction had 3 bases not matched to a gene; V was cut back by 3 bases and J by 5 bases. The CDR3 contains 14 residues. CDR3 DNA: TGTGCCAGTAGTATGGACAGGGGGAGATATGGCTACACCTTC. It translates to CASSMDRGRYGYTF. The complete variable domain, with remaining parts taken from reference TRBV19 and TRBJ1-2, reads DGGITQSPKYLFRKEGQNVTLSCEQNLNHDAMYWYRQDPGQGLRLIYYSQIVNDFQKGDIAEGYSVSREKKESFPLTVTSAQKNPTAFYLCASSMDRGRYGYTFGSGTRLTVV.

The CDR3 reads CASRGSLYTGELFF. In DNA form, the CDR3 reads TGTGCCAGCAGGGGGTCATTGTACACCGGGGAGCTGTTTTTT. The chain uses TRBV19 and TRBJ2-2; TRBD1 agrees at 7 bases. CDR1 and CDR2 (germline): LNHDA, SQIVND (reference sequence). The CDR3 spans 14 residues. Trimming at V came to 9 bases and at J to 3 bases, leaving 7 bases not matched to a gene.

V usage is TRBV30 and J usage is TRBJ1-1; D gene uncertain. The CDR3 contains 14 residues. V lost 0 bases and J 1 base, leaving 9 bases between the germline ends. Germline V gene lookup returns CDR1 GTSNPN and CDR2 SVGIG (reference sequence). CDR3 sequence reads: CAWSVWETNTEAFF. The CDR3 nucleotides are TGTGCCTGGAGTGTTTGGGAGACGAACACTGAAGCTTTCTTT.

The V gene is TRBV4-3, the J gene TRBJ1-3; D remains ambiguous. Deletions cut 1 base from V and 2 bases from J, with 15 bases between. Per the germline V gene, CDR1 is LGHNA and CDR2 is YSLEER. The CDR3 is 17 amino acids. The CDR3 spells CASSQAPSEATGNTIYF. In nucleotides, the CDR3 is TGCGCCAGCAGCCAAGCCCCTTCGGAAGCGACTGGAAACACCATATATTTT.

V usage is TRBV10-3 and J usage is TRBJ1-1; 9 bases are shared with TRBD1. V trimming: 0 bases; J trimming: 5 bases; junction bases outside the gene matches: 7. Per germline, CDR1 ENHRY and CDR2 SYGVKD. CDR3 size: 16 residues. CDR3 in amino acids: CAISESSGTGRTEAFF. CDR3 bases: TGTGCCATCAGTGAGTCTTCAGGGACAGGGCGAACTGAAGCTTTCTTT.

This chain uses TRBV9 with TRBJ2-3; 8 nucleotides match TRBD2. The CDR3 runs to 17 residues. The germline CDR1 and CDR2 sequences are SGDLS and YYNGEE. The V and J ends lost 6 bases and 4 bases, in that order; junction bases with no gene match: 16. The CDR3 here is CASNAPPGLVGPDTQYF. The CDR3 DNA reads as TGTGCCAGCAACGCCCCCCCGGGACTAGTTGGCCCAGATACGCAGTATTTT. The whole variable domain, remainder taken from reference TRBV9 and TRBJ2-3, is DSGVTQTPKHLITATGQRVTLRCSPRSGDLSVYWYQQSLDQGLQFLIQYYNGEERAKGNILERFSAQQFPDLHSELNLSSLELGDSALYFCASNAPPGLVGPDTQYFGPGTRLTVL.

In DNA, the CDR3 is TGTGCCAGTAGTACGGCCGGGTGGAACACTGAAGCTTTCTTT. Residues: CASSTAGWNTEAFF. The chain carries TRBV19 and TRBJ1-1; D is unresolved. Trimming stripped 4 bases from V and 1 base from J, with 10 bases between. CDR3 length: 14 amino acids. In germline, CDR1 is LNHDA, CDR2 SQIVND (reference sequence).

V usage is TRBV6-5 and J usage is TRBJ2-1, with TRBD2 matching 7 bases. The germline V gene has CDR1 MNHEY and CDR2 SVGAGI. The CDR3 consists of 16 residues. With V trimmed by 0 bases and J by 3 bases, 5 bases remained unmatched. As DNA, the CDR3 is TGTGCCAGCAGTTACTCGAAATGGACTAGCTACAATGAGCAGTTCTTC. Translated: CASSYSKWTSYNEQFF.

This chain uses TRBV2 with TRBJ1-5; TRBD1 aligns across 10 bases. This CDR3 region has 15 residues. Trimming took 5 bases from V and 3 from J; bases not matched to a gene: 4. Germline V CDR1 and CDR2: SNHLY, FYNNEI. The CDR3: CASSTGTGANQPQHF. DNA for the CDR3: TGTGCCAGCAGTACCGGGACAGGGGCCAATCAGCCCCAGCATTTT.

The chain links TRBV6-5 to TRBJ2-7, with 10 positions matching TRBD1. J was trimmed by 3 bases and V by 6 bases; bases with no gene match: 8. This CDR3 region has 15 residues. Germline assignment: CDR1 MNHEY and CDR2 SVGAGI. CDR3 in DNA: TGTGCCAGCAGCCCGACAGGGGGCGCGATCTACGAGCAGTACTTC. As protein: CASSPTGGAIYEQYF.

The chain links TRBV27 to TRBJ2-3; TRBD2 agrees at 12 bases. The CDR3 sequence is 16 residues long. The V segment lost 4 bases and the J segment 3 bases; nucleotides outside the gene matches: 5. Germline V gives CDR1 MNHEY, CDR2 SMNVEV (reference sequence). In DNA, the CDR3 is TGTGCCAGCAGTTACCTAGCGGGAGGGGGTACAGATACGCAGTATTTT. Translation: CASSYLAGGGTDTQYF.

The chain uses TRBV5-1 and TRBJ1-1, with TRBD1 identical over 11 bases. In germline, CDR1 is SGHRS, CDR2 YFSETQ. The CDR3 has 17 amino acids. The J segment lost 3 bases and the V segment lost 0 bases, leaving 7 bases of the junction unmatched. CDR3 amino acids: CASSLASRDRGDTEAFF. The CDR3 bases are TGCGCCAGCAGCTTGGCTTCCCGGGACAGGGGGGACACTGAAGCTTTCTTT.

This clone was counted between two and nine times. The genes are TRBV7-2 and TRBJ1-5; 7 bases map to TRBD1. Trimming took 5 bases from V and 0 from J; bases not matched to a gene: 10. Germline CDR1 SGHTA, CDR2 FQGNSA. The CDR3 runs to 17 residues. The CDR3: CASSQTGVGYSNQPQHF. The CDR3 bases are TGTGCCAGCAGCCAAACAGGGGTGGGCTATAGCAATCAGCCCCAGCATTTT.

The V call is TRBV10-3, the J call TRBJ1-5, with TRBD1 as a possible D gene (6 bases). The CDR3 is made up of 16 amino acids. CDR1 ENHRY and CDR2 SYGVKD come from the germline V gene. V dropped 11 bases and J dropped 0 bases, with 20 bases sitting between them. Written as DNA, the CDR3 is TGTGCCCCGAGGGGGGGCTGGGCCTATAGCAATCAGCCCCAGCATTTT. Amino acids: CAPRGGWAYSNQPQHF.

The V and J genes are TRBV4-3 and TRBJ2-7; D unresolved. Germline assignment: CDR1 LGHNA and CDR2 YSLEER. This CDR3 has 14 residues. V dropped 0 bases and J dropped 6 bases, with 12 bases sitting between them. The CDR3, as DNA: TGCGCCAGCAGCCAAGATAGGCTAGGATTCGAGCAGTACTTC. It encodes CASSQDRLGFEQYF.

The chain uses TRBV7-7 and TRBJ2-7, with TRBD1 as a possible D gene (6 bases). V was clipped by 5 bases and J by 0 bases, with 17 bases between them. This CDR3 spans 16 amino acids. Germline assignment: CDR1 SSHAT and CDR2 FNYEAQ (reference sequence). The CDR3 protein is CASSTRQGLYSYEQYF. The DNA of the CDR3 is TGTGCCAGCAGCACCCGTCAGGGGCTATACTCCTACGAGCAGTACTTC. Full variable domain (outside the CDR3, taken from reference TRBV7-7 and TRBJ2-7): GAGVSQSPRYKVTKRGQDVTLRCDPISSHATLYWYQQALGQGPEFLTYFNYEAQPDKSGLPSDRFSAERPEGSISTLTIQRTEQRDSAMYRCASSTRQGLYSYEQYFGPGTRLTVT.

The rearrangement uses TRBV19 and TRBJ2-1, with 7 bases matching TRBD2. The J segment lost 4 bases and the V segment lost 1 base, leaving 4 bases of the junction unmatched. Per germline, CDR1 LNHDA and CDR2 SQIVND (reference sequence). CDR3 length: 15 amino acids. CDR3: CASSIAVAGYNEQFF. DNA for the CDR3: TGTGCCAGTAGTATAGCGGTAGCGGGTTACAATGAGCAGTTCTTC.

The rearrangement uses TRBV28 and TRBJ1-1; 8 bases are shared with TRBD1. The CDR3 sequence is 14 residues long. Germline CDR1 is MDHEN and CDR2 is SYDVKM. Unmatched junction bases numbered 5, after V lost 7 bases and J lost 1 base. The CDR3 spells CASTPGTGNTEAFF. The CDR3, as DNA: TGTGCCAGCACCCCCGGGACAGGGAACACTGAAGCTTTCTTT.

The rearrangement links TRBV6-5 to TRBJ2-1, with 8 bases aligning to TRBD1. The CDR3 covers 16 residues. CDR1 MNHEY and CDR2 SVGAGI come from the germline V gene. V trimming: 0 bases; J trimming: 8 bases; junction bases outside the gene matches: 9. The CDR3 region has the DNA TGTGCCAGCAGTTACTCGATTCACAGGGGGATCCATGAGCAGTTCTTC. It is translated as CASSYSIHRGIHEQFF.

The V gene is TRBV11-1, the J gene TRBJ2-3; the match to TRBD2 covers 8 bases. Germline V gene lookup returns CDR1 SGHAT and CDR2 FQDESV (reference sequence). The J segment lost 2 bases and the V segment lost 2 bases, leaving 3 bases of the junction unmatched. The CDR3 sequence is 15 residues long. The CDR3: CASSLRGGDTDTQYF. DNA for the CDR3: TGTGCCAGCAGCTTACGGGGGGGCGACACAGATACGCAGTATTTT.

CDR3 protein: CASSWYRDGEKLFF. The CDR3 bases are TGTGCCAGCAGTTGGTACAGGGATGGTGAAAAACTGTTTTTT. The J gene is TRBJ1-4, the V gene TRBV28; TRBD1 is a possible D gene (6 bases). The CDR3 runs 14 residues. Trimming left V 4 bases short and J 7 bases short, with 13 bases between. Germline CDR1 MDHEN, CDR2 SYDVKM.

This clone was observed a few times. This rearrangement joins TRBV5-1 to TRBJ1-2, with D hard to call. The germline V gene has CDR1 SGHRS and CDR2 YFSETQ. This CDR3 is 13 amino acids long. Trimming took off 2 bases at V and 6 bases at J, with 11 bases between the two ends. This CDR3 reads CASSFDPGDGYTF. DNA for the CDR3: TGCGCCAGCAGCTTCGACCCCGGGGATGGCTACACCTTC.

The V gene is TRBV27, the J gene TRBJ2-7, with 10 bases aligning to TRBD1. The germline V gene has CDR1 MNHEY and CDR2 SMNVEV (reference sequence). The CDR3 totals 20 residues. Germline trimming cut 5 bases from V and 0 bases from J; bases unmatched to any gene: 19. CDR3 nucleotide sequence: TGTGCCAGCAGTCGACTCAACCGGGACAGGGGATTCGGATACTCCTACGAGCAGTACTTC. Translated, it gives CASSRLNRDRGFGYSYEQYF.

The rearrangement joins TRBV19 to TRBJ1-1; 7 bases line up with TRBD1. This CDR3 contains 20 residues. Germline lookup yields CDR1 LNHDA and CDR2 SQIVND (reference sequence). Trimming removed 0 bases from V and 0 bases from J; junction bases left unmatched: 16. This chain's CDR3 is CASSIDPVRDRDFMNTEAFF. The CDR3 DNA is TGTGCCAGTAGTATAGATCCGGTGCGAGACAGGGACTTCATGAACACTGAAGCTTTCTTT.

This clone was seen only a few times. The chain carries TRBV4-1 and TRBJ2-7, with unresolved D. V was pared by 0 bases and J by 4 bases, with 7 bases between. The CDR3 is made up of 13 amino acids. CDR1 and CDR2 (germline): MGHRA, YSYEKL. DNA of the CDR3: TGCGCCAGCAGCCAAGAGCCGCAGTACGAGCAGTACTTC. Protein: CASSQEPQYEQYF.

The chain links TRBV6-5 to TRBJ2-7; 9 nucleotides match TRBD1. The CDR3 covers 14 residues. V lost 6 bases and J lost 5; bases outside the gene matches: 8. CDR1 is MNHEY and CDR2 is SVGAGI in the germline V gene. CDR3 coding DNA: TGTGCCAGCAGATTCACGGGACAGGGCCACGAGCAGTACTTC. Its translation is CASRFTGQGHEQYF.